This section outlines one T cell receptor beta chain sequence together with its context. This entry belongs to a study of long-term antiretroviral therapy in people with HIV. Survey-level immunoSEQ v3.0 assays were run. Measured with immunoSEQ multiplex PCR; TCRdb has only the in-frame clones, and not every one. The table has tens of thousands of clones, around 85% seen once. The CDR3 has 17 amino acids. J was trimmed by 2 bases and V by 2 bases; bases with no gene match: 13. The germline gives CDR1 SGHRS, CDR2 YFSETQ. The sample here was unsorted PBMCs, taken roughly 5 years before starting antiretroviral therapy. This clonotype was obtained from a man aged 50-60 years with HIV. The chain is built from TRBV5-1 and TRBJ2-7; TRBD1 matches at 7 bases. The CDR3 DNA follows: TGCGCCAGCAGCTTCCGACCGACAGGGATATCCCCCTACGAGCAGTACTTC. Translation gives CASSFRPTGISPYEQYF.